These 7 T cell receptor beta chains share one sample of origin, sequenced in a study of CD8+ T cells in alopecia areata. Treatment denoted: oral pan-JAK inhibitor, 5-10 mg twice daily. Investigators isolated RNA and reverse transcribed it into cDNA to act as the sequencing template. Here immunoSEQ multiplex PCR was the method, and the copy in TCRdb shows in-frame clones only, minus some. Of roughly 190,000 clones listed, 60% to 70% are singletons. The specimen was CD4+ T cells sorted from blood, collected at week 4, from a patient treated with tofacitinib. Receptors were obtained from a human donor with alopecia areata.

The V gene is TRBV19, the J gene TRBJ2-1; 8 bases match TRBD1. CDR1 and CDR2 from the germline V gene are LNHDA and SQIVND (reference sequence). The CDR3 has 17 residues. Losses at the gene ends were 4 bases for V and 8 bases for J; bases not matched to a gene: 16. The CDR3 protein is CASSTERAGGVGDEQFF. CDR3 in DNA: TGTGCCAGTAGTACCGAGAGAGCAGGGGGCGTCGGAGATGAGCAGTTCTTC.

V usage is TRBV19 and J usage is TRBJ1-5, with no clear D. The germline gives CDR1 LNHDA, CDR2 SQIVND (reference sequence). V lost 6 bases and J 1 base, leaving 4 bases between the germline ends. The CDR3 has 12 amino acids. The CDR3 loop is CASSWSNQPQHF. The CDR3 DNA reads as TGTGCCAGTAGCTGGAGCAATCAGCCCCAGCATTTT. The full variable domain, rest sourced from reference TRBV19 and TRBJ1-5, is DGGITQSPKYLFRKEGQNVTLSCEQNLNHDAMYWYRQDPGQGLRLIYYSQIVNDFQKGDIAEGYSVSREKKESFPLTVTSAQKNPTAFYLCASSWSNQPQHFGDGTRLSIL.

CDR3 bases: TGTGCCTGGAGCGGAACAGGATTGGGCGGCTACACCTTC. Translation gives CAWSGTGLGGYTF. This sequence joins TRBV30 and TRBJ1-2; possible D gene TRBD1, 5 bases. The CDR3 totals 13 residues. The V and J ends lost 3 bases and 8 bases respectively, with 16 bases between them. CDR1 is GTSNPN and CDR2 is SVGIG in the germline V gene (reference sequence).

This rearrangement joins TRBV11-2 to TRBJ2-4; D unclear. The germline gives CDR1 SGHAT, CDR2 FQNNGV. This CDR3 is 13 amino acids long. V lost 1 base to trimming and J lost 1 base, with 2 bases between them. CDR3 DNA sequence: TGTGCCAGCAGCTTAGCGGCCAAAAACATTCAGTACTTC. It translates to CASSLAAKNIQYF. Supplemented by reference TRBV11-2 and TRBJ2-4, the full variable domain reads EAGVAQSPRYKIIEKRQSVAFWCNPISGHATLYWYQQILGQGPKLLIQFQNNGVVDDSQLPKDRFSAERLKGVDSTLKIQPAKLEDSAVYLCASSLAAKNIQYFGAGTRLSVL.

This CDR3 is CSGLYETQYF. As DNA, the CDR3 is TGCAGCGGATTATACGAGACCCAGTACTTC. The J gene is TRBJ2-5, the V gene TRBV29-1; no clear D gene. The CDR3 is 10 residues long. The V and J ends lost 7 bases and 5 bases respectively, with 8 bases between them. Germline lookup yields CDR1 SQVTM and CDR2 ANQGSEA.

This clone has just a few counts. CDR3 sequence reads: CSVARDTQYF. CDR3 DNA: TGCAGCGTTGCCCGGGACACGCAGTATTTT. The chain has TRBV29-1 and TRBJ2-3; tentatively, D is TRBD1 or TRBD2 (5 bases each). Trimming cost V 4 bases and J 9 bases, with 8 bases left between them. This CDR3 is 10 amino acids long. The V gene's germline CDR1 is SQVTM and CDR2 ANQGSEA.

The chain links TRBV5-1 to TRBJ2-3; TRBD1 might be the D (6 bases). The CDR3 extends over 17 amino acids. The germline gives CDR1 SGHRS, CDR2 YFSETQ. Trimming stripped 4 bases from V and 2 bases from J, with 20 bases between. This chain's CDR3 is CASSLGHLNRYTDTQYF. As DNA, the CDR3 is TGCGCCAGCAGCCTGGGACACCTCAACAGATACACAGATACGCAGTATTTT.